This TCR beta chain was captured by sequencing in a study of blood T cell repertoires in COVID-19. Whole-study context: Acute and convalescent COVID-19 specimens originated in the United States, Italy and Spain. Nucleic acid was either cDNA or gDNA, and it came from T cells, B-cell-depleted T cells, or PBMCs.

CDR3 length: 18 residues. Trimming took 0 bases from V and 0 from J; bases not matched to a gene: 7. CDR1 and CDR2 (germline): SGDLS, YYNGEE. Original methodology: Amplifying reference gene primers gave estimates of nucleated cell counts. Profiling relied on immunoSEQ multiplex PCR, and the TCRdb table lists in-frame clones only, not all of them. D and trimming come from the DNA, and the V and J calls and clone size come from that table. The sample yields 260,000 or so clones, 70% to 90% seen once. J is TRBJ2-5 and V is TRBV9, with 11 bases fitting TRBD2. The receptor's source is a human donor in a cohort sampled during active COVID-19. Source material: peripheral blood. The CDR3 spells CASSVALAGDQYQETQYF. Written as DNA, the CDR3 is TGTGCCAGCAGCGTAGCACTAGCGGGGGATCAGTACCAAGAGACCCAGTACTTC.